The 21 T cell receptor beta chains below were found in one sample sequenced in a study of blood T cell repertoires in COVID-19. Produced via immunoSEQ multiplex PCR; TCRdb's table is partial and in-frame only. There are approximately 260,000 clones in the sample; around 80% occur only once, and roughly 4% lies in the top ten. What was sequenced was PBMCs or T cells enriched from blood (not recorded which). These receptors were collected from a young man with acute COVID-19.

The chain uses TRBV3-1 (or the pseudogene TRBV3-2) and TRBJ1-3; TRBD1 aligns across 7 bases. V was pared by 3 bases and J by 2 bases, with 7 bases of the junction left unmatched. The germline V gene encodes CDR1 LGHDT and CDR2 YNNKEL (reference sequence). The CDR3 length is 16 residues. In DNA form, the CDR3 reads TGTGCCAGCAGCCAGGGGAACACAGGGGCTGGAAACACCATATATTTT. It encodes CASSQGNTGAGNTIYF.

This chain connects TRBV5-4 to TRBJ2-7; D ambiguous. This CDR3 region has 14 residues. V gave up 0 bases and J gave up 1 base, with 8 bases separating them. The germline V gene has CDR1 SGHNT and CDR2 YYREEE (reference sequence). The CDR3 loop reads CASSLDEASYEQYV. The CDR3, as DNA: TGTGCCAGCAGCTTGGACGAGGCTTCCTACGAGCAGTACGTC.

J is TRBJ1-5 and V is TRBV4-3; D is uncertain. Trimming left V 1 base short and J 5 bases short, with 9 bases between. This CDR3 comprises 14 residues. The V gene's germline CDR1 is LGHNA and CDR2 YSLEER. The DNA for the CDR3 is TGCGCCAGCAGCCAAGTCAGTGGAGATCAGCCCCAGCATTTT. It translates to CASSQVSGDQPQHF.

In its sample, this clone was seen a few times. The chain combines TRBV6-5 with TRBJ1-2; 10 bases are a match to TRBD1. The CDR3 is 15 residues long. V lost 0 bases, J lost 7 bases, and 5 bases stayed unmatched. Germline values: CDR1 MNHEY, CDR2 SVGAGI. CDR3 protein: CASSYSRTGGSGYTF. The CDR3 region has the DNA TGTGCCAGCAGTTACTCCCGGACAGGGGGAAGTGGCTACACCTTC.

The chain recombines TRBV20-1 with TRBJ1-1, with TRBD1 as a possible D gene (5 bases). Trimming pared 7 bases from V and 9 bases from J, leaving 15 bases between. The CDR3 totals 11 residues. CDR1 is DFQATT and CDR2 is SNEGSKA in the germline V gene (reference sequence). CDR3 nucleotides: TGCAGTGGTGGGGCCGATTTAAAAGCTTTCTTT. Its protein product is CSGGADLKAFF.

The rearrangement uses TRBV19 and TRBJ1-5; a weak D match, TRBD1 (5 bases). CDR3 size: 16 residues. Deletions cut 3 bases from V and 2 bases from J, with 14 bases between. Germline V gene sequence: CDR1 LNHDA, CDR2 SQIVND (reference sequence). The CDR3 bases are TGTGCCAGTAGTATGGGTTCGGGGGTCGGCAATCAGCCCCAGCATTTT. Translated, it gives CASSMGSGVGNQPQHF.

The chain couples TRBV5-6 to TRBJ2-1; 12 positions match TRBD2. In germline, CDR1 is SGHDT, CDR2 YYEEEE. The V gene end was trimmed by 7 bases and the J gene end by 13 bases; junction bases not matched to a gene: 12. This CDR3 has 14 residues. The chain's CDR3 is CASLITSGRPDQFF. In nucleotides, the CDR3 is TGTGCCAGCCTAATAACTAGCGGGAGGCCCGACCAGTTCTTC.

The J gene is TRBJ1-1, the V gene TRBV7-9; perhaps TRBD1 as D (5 bases). The CDR3 totals 17 residues. The germline V gene encodes CDR1 SEHNR and CDR2 FQNEAQ (reference sequence). Trimming left V 2 bases short and J 1 base short, with 17 bases between. CDR3 nucleotide sequence: TGTGCCAGCAGCTTAAATTATAGGGGAAAGGAGAACACTGAAGCTTTCTTT. Translating it yields CASSLNYRGKENTEAFF.

This clone was detected only a few times. The chain is built from TRBV6-5 and TRBJ1-1, with D possibly matching TRBD1 (5 bases). CDR1 and CDR2 (germline): MNHEY, SVGAGI. V lost 5 bases and J 3 bases, leaving 10 bases between the germline ends. The CDR3 runs 13 residues. The CDR3 coding sequence is TGTGCCAGCAGTAAGGGGCGCGACACTGAAGCTTTCTTT. Its translation: CASSKGRDTEAFF.

Concerning this clone itself: Other nucleotide sequences in the sample specify the same CDR3. V is TRBV6-5 and J is TRBJ1-5; 8 positions agree with TRBD1. Trimming took 6 bases from V and 0 from J; bases not matched to a gene: 4. This CDR3 has 15 amino acids. Germline CDR1 and CDR2: MNHEY and SVGAGI. CDR3: CASSPDRGSNQPQHF. CDR3 DNA: TGTGCCAGCAGCCCAGACAGGGGTAGCAATCAGCCCCAGCATTTT.

The rearrangement joins TRBV9 to TRBJ2-1, with D perhaps TRBD2 (5 bases). Germline-derived CDR1 and CDR2 are SGDLS and YYNGEE. The V end lost 0 bases, the J end lost 10 bases, and 17 bases lay between the germline ends. This CDR3 is 15 amino acids long. The DNA of the CDR3 is TGTGCCAGCAGCGTAGGTAAGGACCGAGGGTTCGAGCAGTTCTTC. It encodes CASSVGKDRGFEQFF.

The rearrangement joins TRBV6-6 to TRBJ2-1; D gene ambiguous. The CDR3 contains 15 residues. From germline, CDR1 is MNHNY and CDR2 SVGAGI (reference sequence). The V and J ends lost 5 bases and 2 bases respectively, with 13 bases between them. This CDR3 reads CASSQDTAPYNEQFF. The CDR3 DNA reads TGTGCCAGCAGTCAAGACACGGCCCCCTACAATGAGCAGTTCTTC.

This clone was seen once. This sequence joins TRBV24-1 and TRBJ2-3; D perhaps matches TRBD2 (6 bases). This CDR3 region has 16 residues. Germline V gene sequence: CDR1 KGHDR, CDR2 SFDVKD. V lost 2 bases and J lost 1, with 12 bases in between. CDR3 amino acids: CATSDSTSTGTDTQYF. Written as DNA, the CDR3 is TGTGCCACCAGTGATTCGACTAGTACGGGCACAGATACGCAGTATTTT.

The chain joins TRBV11-3 to TRBJ2-1, with D possibly being TRBD2 (5 bases). Germline CDR1 and CDR2: SGHNT and YENEEA. CDR3 size: 14 residues. Trimming pared 0 bases from V and 7 bases from J, leaving 10 bases between. CDR3 DNA sequence: TGTGCCAGCAGCTTAGATCCTACTAGAAATGAGCAGTTCTTC. Translating it yields CASSLDPTRNEQFF.

CDR3 nucleotide sequence: TGTGCCGGTGGCCCTCTCGCTAACTATGGCTACACCTTC. Protein: CAGGPLANYGYTF. The gene calls are TRBV6-4 and TRBJ1-2; no definite D call. Germline V gives CDR1 MRHNA, CDR2 SNTAGT. The length of the CDR3 is 13 residues. V was shortened by 11 bases and J by 0 bases, with 13 bases between the two germline ends.

A note on this clone: This sample also contains other DNA sequences that code for the same CDR3. The CDR3 spells CASSIRGNQPQHF. The CDR3 nucleotides are TGTGCCAGTAGTATTAGGGGTAATCAGCCCCAGCATTTT. This sequence joins TRBV19 and TRBJ1-5, with a weak D call TRBD1 (5 bases). The germline V and J ends were trimmed by 3 bases and 4 bases, with 7 bases remaining between them. Looked up from germline, CDR1 is LNHDA and CDR2 is SQIVND (reference sequence). This CDR3 is built from 13 residues.

This rearrangement joins TRBV19 to TRBJ1-1; 8 bases align to TRBD1. CDR3 length: 13 amino acids. After removal of 1 base from V and 11 bases from J, the junction contained 6 bases not matched to a gene. From germline, CDR1 is LNHDA and CDR2 SQIVND (reference sequence). CDR3 in DNA: TGTGCCAGTAGTATAGCCTCAGGGGGCCGGGCTTTCTTT. This encodes CASSIASGGRAFF.

This rearrangement joins TRBV6-5 to TRBJ1-1; 9 nucleotides line up with TRBD1. V dropped 5 bases and J dropped 4; count of bases not matched to a gene: 5. Germline assignment: CDR1 MNHEY and CDR2 SVGAGI. The CDR3 spans 14 residues. The CDR3 DNA sequence: TGTGCCAGCAGTCGAACAGGGGGCAGCACTGAAGCTTTCTTT. Residues: CASSRTGGSTEAFF.

The gene calls are TRBV7-8 and TRBJ1-1; D remains unclear. V lost 5 bases and J lost 1, with 8 bases in between. The CDR3 runs to 13 residues. Germline CDR1 is SGHVS and CDR2 is FQNEAQ. The CDR3 loop is CASSLPGNTEAFF. In DNA form, the CDR3 reads TGTGCCAGCAGCCTCCCCGGGAACACTGAAGCTTTCTTT. Full variable domain (missing parts from reference TRBV7-8 and TRBJ1-1): GAGVSQSPRYKVAKRGQDVALRCDPISGHVSLFWYQQALGQGPEFLTYFQNEAQLDKSGLPSDRFFAERPEGSVSTLKIQRTQQEDSAVYLCASSLPGNTEAFFGQGTRLTVV.

The chain couples TRBV15 to TRBJ1-1; D is perhaps TRBD1 (5 bases). Trimming took off 3 bases at V and 1 base at J, with 9 bases between the two ends. The germline V gene has CDR1 LNHNV and CDR2 YYDKDF (reference sequence). The CDR3 runs 14 residues. CDR3 in DNA: TGTGCCACCAGCAGCCGACAGCCGAACACTGAAGCTTTCTTT. Its protein product is CATSSRQPNTEAFF.

The CDR3, as DNA: TGTGCCAGCAGCTTAGATTGGAGGGCCTCTGGAAACACCATATATTTT. Protein: CASSLDWRASGNTIYF. The chain has TRBV11-3 and TRBJ1-3, with unresolved D. CDR1 is SGHNT, CDR2 YENEEA, per germline. The CDR3 spans 16 residues. V shed 0 bases and J shed 0 bases, with 9 bases lying between them.